The rows below give T cell receptor beta chains drawn from one sample of a study of T cells in Graves' hyperthyroidism and ophthalmopathy. One entry per CDR3 protein, called by TCRdb with MiXCR from the multiplex PCR reads. Among more than 300,000 distinct CDR3 sequences listed, about 14% were seen once. What was sequenced was blood. These TCRs come from a woman between 25 and 40 years old with Graves' ophthalmopathy. The CDR3 runs from the conserved cysteine through the conserved F or W. Each record gives: J gene, clone size, D gene, V gene, CDR3 DNA, CDR3 protein. The D gene is left open where the match is weak. Only part of the rows carry a size: once, few, many, or a class if the clone is expanded.

>TRBJ1-6|many|-|TRBV12-3/TRBV12-4
TGTGCCAGCAGGGGGGGTCCGGGCAATTCACCCCTCCACTTT
CASRGGPGNSPLHF
>TRBJ2-7|many|-|TRBV20-1
TGCAGTGCTGGTGGGGGTGGGTCCTACGAGCAGTACTTC
CSAGGGGSYEQYF
>TRBJ2-1|many|-|TRBV4-2
TGTGCCAGCAGCCAAGCCGATTCACGGGGGGCCTCCTACAATGAGCAGTTCTTC
CASSQADSRGASYNEQFF
>TRBJ2-3|many|-|TRBV2
TGTGCCAGCACTCCGGGGGCCCAACCAGATACGCAGTATTTT
CASTPGAQPDTQYF
>TRBJ2-7|many|-|TRBV6-1
TGTGCCAGCAGTGAGTTTCCGGCCTACGAGCAGTACTTC
CASSEFPAYEQYF
>TRBJ2-3|-|TRBD2|TRBV29-1
TGCAGCGATAAGCGGGGACCCAGCACAGATGCGCAGTATTTT
CSDKRGPSTDAQYF
>TRBJ1-5|many|TRBD1|TRBV10-2
TGCGCCAGCCAAGGACAGGGGGCTCAGCCCCAGCATTTT
CASQGQGAQPQHF
>TRBJ1-4|many|-|TRBV5-1
TGCGCCAGCAGCCAGACATACTTAACCGAGGAAAAACTGTTTTTT
CASSQTYLTEEKLFF
>TRBJ2-5|few|-|TRBV7-3
TGTGCCAGCGGCTCATTGACAGAGGAGACCCAGTACTTC
CASGSLTEETQYF
>TRBJ1-5|-|TRBD1|TRBV6-2/TRBV6-3
TGTGCCAGCAGCTACCTCAGGCAGGGGGATCAGCCCCAGCATTTT
CASSYLRQGDQPQHF
>TRBJ1-2|many|TRBD1|TRBV5-1
TGCGCCAGCAGCTCCGGGACAGGGGGCGCTTTTTGGGATGGCTACACCTTC
CASSSGTGGAFWDGYTF
>TRBJ2-2|-|TRBD1|TRBV24-1
TGTGCCACCAGTGTCGACGTCAGGGGGTCCATTACCGGGGAGCTGTTTTTT
CATSVDVRGSITGELFF
>TRBJ1-2|many|TRBD1|TRBV28
TGTGCCAGCAGCAAACGACAGGGAAGGTGGCCGTGGGAATACACCTTC
CASSKRQGRWPWEYTF
>TRBJ1-6|many|-|TRBV4-2
TGTGCCAGCAGCCAAGCCGGACGGGGGGATTCACCCCTCCACTTT
CASSQAGRGDSPLHF
>TRBJ2-5|many|-|TRBV2
TGTGCCAGCAGCCAAATATCGGACGGTCAAGAGACCCAGTACTTC
CASSQISDGQETQYF
>TRBJ2-3|many|TRBD2|TRBV7-9
TGTGCCAGCAGCGAGCGGGGGGTAGGCACAGATACGCAGTATTTT
CASSERGVGTDTQYF
>TRBJ1-1|few|-|TRBV28
TGTGCCAGCAGTCCAAGGGTTTCCGCTTTCTTT
CASSPRVSAFF
>TRBJ2-7|many|-|TRBV15
TGTGCCACCAGCAAGATCCGCTACTACGAGCAGTACTTC
CATSKIRYYEQYF
>TRBJ1-6|-|TRBD1|TRBV14
TGTGCCAGCAGCCATTGGGACAGGTATTCACCCCTCCACTTT
CASSHWDRYSPLHF
>TRBJ2-3|many|-|TRBV6-4
TGTGCCAGCAGTGACTCTGGCGGAGGCACAGATACGCAGTATTTT
CASSDSGGGTDTQYF
>TRBJ2-3|many|-|TRBV7-9
TGTGCCAGCAGCACGCTCGGGGCGGGACCAGGCACAGATACGCAGTATTTT
CASSTLGAGPGTDTQYF
>TRBJ2-6|few|TRBD1|TRBV6-1
TGTGCCAGCAGCCGACAGGGGCCCTCTGGGGCCAACGTCCTGACTTTC
CASSRQGPSGANVLTF
>TRBJ2-3|many|-|TRBV6-2/TRBV6-3
TGTGCCAGCACCAGGGTCCCTAGCACAGATACGCAGTATTTT
CASTRVPSTDTQYF
>TRBJ2-5|many|TRBD2|TRBV7-2
TGTGCCAGCAGCTCGGTGATTAGCGGGGGCCAAGAGACCCAGTACTTC
CASSSVISGGQETQYF
>TRBJ2-7|many|-|TRBV7-9
TGTGCCAGCAGCTTAGCCCCTCTCTCCTACGAGCAGTACTTC
CASSLAPLSYEQYF
>TRBJ2-3|few|-|TRBV7-2
TGTGCCAGCAGCTTAGCCAAAACTAGTACAGATACGCAGTATTTT
CASSLAKTSTDTQYF
>TRBJ1-5|few|-|TRBV4-2
TGTGCCAGCAGTAGCTCGGGAAGGGTGAATCAGCCCCAGCATTTT
CASSSSGRVNQPQHF
>TRBJ1-1|-|-|TRBV15
TGTGCCACCTCCATAGGAGGGGCGGTCACTGAAGCTTTCTTT
CATSIGGAVTEAFF
>TRBJ1-5|once|TRBD1|TRBV27
TGTGCCAGCAGTAACAAACAGGGGAGCAATCAGCCCCAGCATTTT
CASSNKQGSNQPQHF
>TRBJ1-5|once|-|TRBV19
TGTGCCAGTAGTATCCCAGTAGGATATCAGCCCCAGCATTTT
CASSIPVGYQPQHF
>TRBJ2-5|many|TRBD2|TRBV10-1
TGCGCCAGCAGTGAGACTAGCGGGGGCCTCGAGACCCAGTACTTC
CASSETSGGLETQYF
>TRBJ2-5|few|-|TRBV5-1
TGCGCCAGCAGTCCGGGGGACCAAGAGACCCAGTACTTC
CASSPGDQETQYF
>TRBJ2-2|many|TRBD2|TRBV5-8
TGTGCCAGCAGCTTCTTGGGACTAGGGCACACCGGGGAGCTGTTTTTT
CASSFLGLGHTGELFF
>TRBJ1-2|many|TRBD1|TRBV5-1
TGCGCCAGCAGCTTGGGGGGACAGGGGGCGCGTGGCTACACCTTC
CASSLGGQGARGYTF
>TRBJ1-2|many|-|TRBV20-1
TGCAGTGCCCGCGACCCGTCAGGTTCACTCTATGGCTACACCTTC
CSARDPSGSLYGYTF
>TRBJ2-5|many|-|TRBV28
TGTGCCAGCAGTTTAAGGGGGGAGACCCAGTACTTC
CASSLRGETQYF
>TRBJ2-7|many|TRBD2|TRBV7-9
TGTGCCAGCAGCACACGGACTAGCGGGGGCCTCTACGAGCAGTACTTC
CASSTRTSGGLYEQYF
>TRBJ1-5|many|-|TRBV12-3/TRBV12-4
TGTGCCAGCAGTTTAAACGGAGGTGATGAGTGGCCCCAGCATTTT
CASSLNGGDEWPQHF
>TRBJ1-2|many|-|TRBV11-2
TGTGCCAGCAGCTTTAACGGCGCGGCCGCCATTTATGGCTACACCTTC
CASSFNGAAAIYGYTF
>TRBJ1-6|-|-|TRBV12-3/TRBV12-4
TGTGCCAGCAGGAGGGGGGATAATTCACCCCTCCACTTT
CASRRGDNSPLHF
>TRBJ1-2|-|TRBD1|TRBV2
TGTGCCAACTCGAGGGACAGCACTAACTATGGCTACACCTTC
CANSRDSTNYGYTF
>TRBJ2-7|many|-|TRBV20-1
TGCAGTGCTAGCTGGTCCAGCCTCTGGAACGAGCAGTACTTC
CSASWSSLWNEQYF
>TRBJ1-1|many|-|TRBV15
TGTGCCACCAGCCCCCTTCGGGGGGCCGGGATTACTGAAGCTTTCTTT
CATSPLRGAGITEAFF
>TRBJ1-4|few|-|TRBV9
TGTGCCAGCAGCGTCGGGGGCGTTGGTGAAAAACTGTTTTTT
CASSVGGVGEKLFF
>TRBJ1-4|many|-|TRBV3-1
TGTGCCAGCAGCCGTAACAGGGCAACTAATGAAAAACTGTTTTTT
CASSRNRATNEKLFF
>TRBJ1-1|many|-|TRBV18
TGTGCCAGCTCACCACCGTCCTCAACTCTGAACACTGAAGCTTTCTTT
CASSPPSSTLNTEAFF
>TRBJ2-7|many|-|TRBV5-1
TGCGCCAGCAGCGGCCAACAGGCCTACGAGCAGTACTTC
CASSGQQAYEQYF
>TRBJ1-1|many|-|TRBV13
TGTGCCAGCAGCTTAGGGGCGATGTGGCAGGGAGGCCCAGCTTTCTTT
CASSLGAMWQGGPAFF
>TRBJ1-4|few|-|TRBV6-1
TGTGCCAGCAGTGCTCTCCCCGGGACGGATGAAAAACTGTTTTTT
CASSALPGTDEKLFF
>TRBJ1-6|many|-|TRBV28
TGTGCCAGCAGTTCATCGGGACAAGATCAATCACCCCTCCACTTT
CASSSSGQDQSPLHF
>TRBJ2-5|many|TRBD2|TRBV6-1
TGTGCCAGCAGTGAGGGGAGCGGGGGGGCTGCGGAGACCCAGTACTTC
CASSEGSGGAAETQYF